These 17 T cell receptor beta chains share one sample of origin, sequenced in a study of blood T cell repertoires in COVID-19. This table comes from immunoSEQ multiplex PCR, and its TCRdb copy is limited to in-frame clones, with some not included. There are fewer than 200,000 clones in the sample; 70% to 90% occur only once, and 1% to 1.5% lies in the top ten. The sample comprised peripheral blood. These receptor sequences come from a man aged 55 to 70 who had recovered from COVID-19.

The chain couples TRBV18 to TRBJ1-1; D not certain. With 5 bases removed from V and 2 bases from J, the gap between germline ends came to 21 bases. Germline-derived CDR1 and CDR2 are KGHSH and LQKENI. This CDR3 has 17 amino acids. CDR3 loop: CASSSRMQRGTNTEAFF. In DNA, the CDR3 is TGTGCCAGCTCATCTAGGATGCAGAGAGGCACAAACACTGAAGCTTTCTTT.

V and J are TRBV2 and TRBJ1-1; 9 bases fit TRBD1. With 4 bases clipped from V and 4 bases from J, the junction kept 19 bases outside the gene matches. The CDR3 has 19 amino acids. Looked up from germline, CDR1 is SNHLY and CDR2 is FYNNEI. This chain's CDR3 is CASSAPGGQGREVGTEAFF. In nucleotides, the CDR3 is TGTGCCAGCAGTGCCCCTGGGGGACAGGGTAGGGAAGTGGGCACTGAAGCTTTCTTT. The full variable domain, with the rest looked up from reference TRBV2 and TRBJ1-1, is EPEVTQTPSHQVTQMGQEVILRCVPISNHLYFYWYRQILGQKVEFLVSFYNNEISEKSEIFDDQFSVERPDGSNFTLKIRSTKLEDSAMYFCASSAPGGQGREVGTEAFFGQGTRLTVV.

The chain combines TRBV7-9 with TRBJ2-2; D might be TRBD2 (6 bases). Germline lookup yields CDR1 SEHNR and CDR2 FQNEAQ (reference sequence). The ends were cut back, 6 bases at V and 2 bases at J, with 7 bases in the middle. This CDR3 is built from 13 residues. The CDR3 sequence: CASREGNTGELFF. For the CDR3, the DNA is TGTGCCAGCAGGGAGGGCAACACCGGGGAGCTGTTTTTT.

The chain is built from TRBV11-1 and TRBJ2-5, with 8 bases that match TRBD1. The V and J ends lost 5 bases and 5 bases, in that order; junction bases with no gene match: 10. CDR3 length equals 15 residues. Germline loops: CDR1 SGHAT, CDR2 FQDESV (reference sequence). Here the CDR3 DNA reads TGTGCCAGCAGCCCCAGGGACAGGTCCTGGGAGACCCAGTACTTC. Amino acid sequence: CASSPRDRSWETQYF. Drawing the rest from reference TRBV11-1 and TRBJ2-5, the complete variable domain is EAEVAQSPRYKITEKSQAVAFWCDPISGHATLYWYRQILGQGPELLVQFQDESVVDDSQLPKDRFSAERLKGVDSTLKIQPAELGDSAMYLCASSPRDRSWETQYFGPGTRLLVL.

The chain couples TRBV5-1 to TRBJ2-5; D unresolved. With 4 bases removed from V and 6 bases from J, the gap between germline ends came to 16 bases. Germline V gene sequence: CDR1 SGHRS, CDR2 YFSETQ. The CDR3 contains 14 residues. The CDR3 loop reads CASSPERLRQTQYF. The DNA of the CDR3 is TGCGCCAGCAGCCCCGAGAGGCTGAGGCAGACCCAGTACTTC.

This clone was recorded once. The rearrangement uses TRBV5-5 and TRBJ2-7; 9 bases agree with TRBD1. This CDR3 region has 15 residues. Trimming removed 3 bases from V and 4 bases from J; junction bases left unmatched: 8. From germline, CDR1 is SGHKS and CDR2 YYEKEE (reference sequence). The CDR3 is CASSYWTGVDYEQYF. DNA for the CDR3: TGTGCCAGCAGCTACTGGACAGGGGTCGATTACGAGCAGTACTTC.

CDR3 sequence reads: CASRYTQGEAFF. CDR3 in DNA: TGCGCCAGCAGATACACACAGGGTGAAGCTTTCTTT. The chain links TRBV5-1 to TRBJ1-1; D possibly corresponds to TRBD1 (6 bases). The CDR3 is made up of 12 amino acids. The germline V gene encodes CDR1 SGHRS and CDR2 YFSETQ. V dropped 5 bases and J dropped 7 bases, with 12 bases sitting between them.

This chain joins TRBV18 and TRBJ2-5; D perhaps matches TRBD2 (5 bases). Trimming took off 3 bases at V and 5 bases at J, with 13 bases between the two ends. The CDR3 is 14 amino acids. Germline values: CDR1 KGHSH, CDR2 LQKENI. CDR3 in DNA: TGTGCCAGCTCACCGGAGCTAGCCGGGGAGACCCAGTACTTC. Translated, it gives CASSPELAGETQYF. The full variable domain, rest sourced from reference TRBV18 and TRBJ2-5, is NAGVMQNPRHLVRRRGQEARLRCSPMKGHSHVYWYRQLPEEGLKFMVYLQKENIIDESGMPKERFSAEFPKEGPSILRIQQVVRGDSAAYFCASSPELAGETQYFGPGTRLLVL.

The chain links TRBV5-5 to TRBJ2-1; 9 bases map to TRBD2. This CDR3 has 15 residues. The V gene's germline CDR1 is SGHKS and CDR2 YYEKEE (reference sequence). The V and J ends lost 1 base and 5 bases, in that order; junction bases with no gene match: 4. The CDR3 here is CASSLMTSGDNEQFF. The CDR3 coding sequence is TGTGCCAGCAGCTTGATGACTAGCGGAGACAATGAGCAGTTCTTC.

This clone was observed a single time. This chain uses TRBV5-6 with TRBJ2-5, with 8 bases that match TRBD1. CDR1 SGHDT and CDR2 YYEEEE come from the germline V gene. V gave up 2 bases and J gave up 5 bases; unmatched junction bases: 8. The CDR3 sequence is 15 residues long. The CDR3 loop is CASSFFQDRAETQYF. CDR3 coding DNA: TGTGCCAGCAGCTTTTTCCAGGACAGGGCGGAGACCCAGTACTTC.

The sample holds one count of this clone. V and J are TRBV6-5 and TRBJ1-1, with TRBD1 matching over 9 bases. The ends lost 6 bases at V and 11 bases at J; junction bases unmatched: 13. CDR1 MNHEY and CDR2 SVGAGI come from the germline V gene. CDR3 length: 14 amino acids. The CDR3 DNA reads TGTGCCAGCAGGGTAACCGGGACAGGGCTGGAGGCTTTCTTT. Translated: CASRVTGTGLEAFF.

This clone showed up just once. The V call is TRBV11-3, the J call TRBJ1-1; 7 bases are shared with TRBD1. The CDR3 contains 12 residues. V lost 5 bases and J lost 12; bases outside the gene matches: 9. Germline V gene data show CDR1 as SGHNT and CDR2 as YENEEA. In DNA form, the CDR3 reads TGTGCCAGCAGCACGACAGGGAATAGGCCTTTCTTT. It encodes CASSTTGNRPFF.

The CDR3 DNA reads as TGTGCCAGCTCACCAGAGGCAGGGGGAGGCCTCTCTGGAAACACCATATATTTT. This codes for CASSPEAGGGLSGNTIYF. The chain carries TRBV18 and TRBJ1-3; 7 bases are shared with TRBD1. The junction had 10 bases not matched to a gene; V was cut back by 2 bases and J by 0 bases. Germline values: CDR1 KGHSH, CDR2 LQKENI. There are 18 residues in the CDR3.

This rearrangement joins TRBV24-1 to TRBJ1-2; 8 nucleotides match TRBD1. Germline V gene sequence: CDR1 KGHDR, CDR2 SFDVKD. The CDR3 sequence is 14 residues long. J was trimmed by 6 bases and V by 1 base; bases with no gene match: 3. The CDR3 DNA reads as TGTGCCACCAGTGATTTTGGACAGGGAGATGGCTACACCTTC. It is translated as CATSDFGQGDGYTF.

The chain is built from TRBV19 and TRBJ1-2; 7 bases fit TRBD1. This CDR3 is 15 amino acids long. The V gene's germline CDR1 is LNHDA and CDR2 SQIVND (reference sequence). V dropped 5 bases and J dropped 8; count of bases not matched to a gene: 14. CDR3 sequence reads: CASSLQTGQPGGYTF. The CDR3 DNA reads as TGTGCCAGTAGTCTTCAGACAGGGCAGCCCGGCGGCTACACCTTC. The full variable domain, with the rest looked up from reference TRBV19 and TRBJ1-2, is DGGITQSPKYLFRKEGQNVTLSCEQNLNHDAMYWYRQDPGQGLRLIYYSQIVNDFQKGDIAEGYSVSREKKESFPLTVTSAQKNPTAFYLCASSLQTGQPGGYTFGSGTRLTVV.

The V gene is TRBV30, the J gene TRBJ2-7, with TRBD2 as a possible D gene (5 bases). Trimming removed 3 bases from V and 1 base from J, with 16 bases in between. Germline lookup yields CDR1 GTSNPN and CDR2 SVGIG (reference sequence). This CDR3 is 15 amino acids long. The CDR3 loop is CAWSAGVAVSYEQYF. Here the CDR3 DNA reads TGTGCCTGGAGCGCCGGGGTGGCAGTTTCCTACGAGCAGTACTTC.

The chain carries TRBV4-1 and TRBJ2-3; 11 nucleotides match TRBD1. J gave up 2 bases and V 2 bases, and 3 bases lay outside the gene matches. From germline, CDR1 is MGHRA and CDR2 YSYEKL. This CDR3 comprises 16 residues. The CDR3 DNA reads TGCGCCAGCAGCCAAAAAGGACAGGGGGCCACAGATACGCAGTATTTT. This sequence encodes CASSQKGQGATDTQYF.